These 2 T cell receptor beta chains originate from one sample sequenced in a study of blood T cell repertoires in COVID-19. TCRdb keeps only in-frame clones here, not all; method: immunoSEQ multiplex PCR. The data contain roughly 220,000 clones, 80% to 85% of them singletons. The material sequenced was peripheral blood. These receptors all come from a woman in her 30s who had recovered from COVID-19.

The chain joins TRBV28 to TRBJ1-1; D perhaps matches TRBD1 (5 bases). Trimming took off 6 bases at V and 0 bases at J, with 8 bases between the two ends. Germline-derived CDR1 and CDR2 are MDHEN and SYDVKM. CDR3 length: 13 amino acids. The CDR3 sequence is CASSDSMNTEAFF. CDR3 coding DNA: TGTGCCAGCAGCGACAGCATGAACACTGAAGCTTTCTTT.

This rearrangement joins TRBV6-5 to TRBJ1-1; TRBD1 agrees at 7 bases. This CDR3 is built from 12 residues. The V and J ends lost 6 bases and 7 bases, in that order; junction bases with no gene match: 5. Germline CDR1 MNHEY, CDR2 SVGAGI. The CDR3 DNA reads as TGTGCCAGCAGGTCTACAGGGGATGAAGCTTTCTTT. It translates to CASRSTGDEAFF.